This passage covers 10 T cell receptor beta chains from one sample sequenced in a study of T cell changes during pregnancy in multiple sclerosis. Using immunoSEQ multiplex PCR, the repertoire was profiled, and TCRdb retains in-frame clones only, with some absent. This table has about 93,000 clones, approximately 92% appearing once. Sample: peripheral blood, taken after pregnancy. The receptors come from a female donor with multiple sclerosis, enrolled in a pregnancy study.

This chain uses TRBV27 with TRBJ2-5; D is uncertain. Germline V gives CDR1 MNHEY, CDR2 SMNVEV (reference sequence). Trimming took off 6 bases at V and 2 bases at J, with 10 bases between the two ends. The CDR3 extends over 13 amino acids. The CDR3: CASSFRPQETQYF. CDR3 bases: TGTGCCAGCAGCTTCAGGCCTCAAGAGACCCAGTACTTC.

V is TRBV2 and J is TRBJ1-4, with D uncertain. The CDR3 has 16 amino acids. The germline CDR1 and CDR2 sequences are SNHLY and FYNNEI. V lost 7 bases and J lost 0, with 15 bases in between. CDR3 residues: CASTRSEIATNEKLFF. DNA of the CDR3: TGTGCCAGCACCCGGTCGGAGATTGCAACTAATGAAAAACTGTTTTTT.

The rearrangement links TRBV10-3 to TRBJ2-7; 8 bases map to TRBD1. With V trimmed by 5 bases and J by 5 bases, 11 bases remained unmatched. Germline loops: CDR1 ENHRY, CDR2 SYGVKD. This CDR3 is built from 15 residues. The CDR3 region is CAISPGQGTSDEQYF. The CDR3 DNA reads TGTGCCATCAGTCCTGGACAGGGTACGTCGGACGAGCAGTACTTC.

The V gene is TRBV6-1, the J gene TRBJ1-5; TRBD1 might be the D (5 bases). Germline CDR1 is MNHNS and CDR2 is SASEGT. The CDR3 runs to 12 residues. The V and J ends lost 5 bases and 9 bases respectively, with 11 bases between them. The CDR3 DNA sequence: TGTGCCAGCAGTTTGACCGACAGGCCCCAGCATTTT. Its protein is CASSLTDRPQHF.

The CDR3: CASSLGGLLNQPQHF. As DNA, the CDR3 is TGTGCCAGCAGTCTAGGGGGTCTACTGAATCAGCCCCAGCATTTT. The chain recombines TRBV27 with TRBJ1-5; possibly TRBD1 for D (6 bases). Germline CDR1 and CDR2: MNHEY and SMNVEV (reference sequence). The CDR3 contains 15 residues. V gave up 5 bases and J gave up 4 bases, with 15 bases separating them.

CDR3 coding DNA: TGTGCCAGCAGCTCGAAGACTATTCAGTACTTC. Protein product: CASSSKTIQYF. The chain is built from TRBV7-9 and TRBJ2-4, with D uncertain. Per germline, CDR1 SEHNR and CDR2 FQNEAQ (reference sequence). Trimming removed 4 bases from V and 10 bases from J, with 8 bases in between. This CDR3 comprises 11 residues.

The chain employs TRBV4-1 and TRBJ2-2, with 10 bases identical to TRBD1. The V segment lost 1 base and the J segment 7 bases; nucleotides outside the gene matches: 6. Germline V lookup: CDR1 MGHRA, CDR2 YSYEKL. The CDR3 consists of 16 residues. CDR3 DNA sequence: TGCGCCAGCAGCCAAGGGGACAGGGGAAAGGGCGGGGAGCTGTTTTTT. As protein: CASSQGDRGKGGELFF.

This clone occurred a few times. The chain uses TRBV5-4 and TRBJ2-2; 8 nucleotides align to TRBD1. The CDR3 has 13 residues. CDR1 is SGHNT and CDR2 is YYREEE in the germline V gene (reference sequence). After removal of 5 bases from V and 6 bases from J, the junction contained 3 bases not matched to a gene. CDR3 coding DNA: TGTGCCAGCAGGACAGGGGTGGCCGGGGAGCTGTTTTTT. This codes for CASRTGVAGELFF.

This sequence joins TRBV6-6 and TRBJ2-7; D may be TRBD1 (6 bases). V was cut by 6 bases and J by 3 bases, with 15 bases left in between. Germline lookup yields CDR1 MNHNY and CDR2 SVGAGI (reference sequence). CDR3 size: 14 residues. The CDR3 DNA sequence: TGTGCCAGCAGCGAACAGGGTCCTCGCTACGAGCAGTACTTC. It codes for CASSEQGPRYEQYF.

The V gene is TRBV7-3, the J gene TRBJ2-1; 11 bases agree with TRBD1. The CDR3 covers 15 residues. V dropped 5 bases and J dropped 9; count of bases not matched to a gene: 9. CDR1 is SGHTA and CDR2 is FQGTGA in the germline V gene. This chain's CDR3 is CASSPGQGARVEQFF. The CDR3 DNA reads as TGTGCCAGCAGCCCAGGACAGGGGGCGAGAGTTGAGCAGTTCTTC.